The source of this T cell receptor beta chain is a study of cytomegalovirus exposure and HLA in healthy donors. Study findings and constraints: Trimming of TCR beta V- and J-genes showed a link, identified in a later analysis, to a missense DCLRE1C variant.

V lost 2 bases and J lost 4; bases outside the gene matches: 3. The V gene's germline CDR1 is SGHRS and CDR2 YFSETQ. The CDR3 runs to 14 residues. Turning to this clone: What it binds is not known.

A multiplex PCR was run with 60 Vbeta primers and 13 Jbeta primers. TCRdb keeps only in-frame clones here, not all; method: immunoSEQ multiplex PCR. In the table there are 180,000 or so clones, 60% to 80% of which are singletons. The sequencing input was PBMCs. This receptor was taken from a middle-aged woman in good health and CMV-seropositive. This rearrangement joins TRBV5-1 to TRBJ2-3, with TRBD2 identical over 8 bases. This CDR3 reads CASSLGLAADTQYF. The DNA for the CDR3 is TGCGCCAGCAGCTTAGGACTAGCCGCAGATACGCAGTATTTT.